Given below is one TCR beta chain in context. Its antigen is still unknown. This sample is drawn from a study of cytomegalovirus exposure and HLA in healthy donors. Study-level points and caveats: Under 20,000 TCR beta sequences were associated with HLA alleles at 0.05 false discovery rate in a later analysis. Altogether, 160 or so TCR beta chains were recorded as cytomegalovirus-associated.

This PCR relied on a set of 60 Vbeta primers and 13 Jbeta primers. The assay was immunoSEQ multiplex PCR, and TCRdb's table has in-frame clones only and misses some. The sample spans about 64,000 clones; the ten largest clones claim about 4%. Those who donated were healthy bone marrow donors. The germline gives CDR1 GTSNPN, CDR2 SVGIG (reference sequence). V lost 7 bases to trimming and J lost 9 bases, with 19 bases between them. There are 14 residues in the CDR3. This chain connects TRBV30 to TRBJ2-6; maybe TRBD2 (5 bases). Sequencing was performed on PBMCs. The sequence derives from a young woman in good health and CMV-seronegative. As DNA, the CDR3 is TGTGCCTACCGAGGGTGGCGGGCTGACAACGTCCTGACTTTC. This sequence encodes CAYRGWRADNVLTF.